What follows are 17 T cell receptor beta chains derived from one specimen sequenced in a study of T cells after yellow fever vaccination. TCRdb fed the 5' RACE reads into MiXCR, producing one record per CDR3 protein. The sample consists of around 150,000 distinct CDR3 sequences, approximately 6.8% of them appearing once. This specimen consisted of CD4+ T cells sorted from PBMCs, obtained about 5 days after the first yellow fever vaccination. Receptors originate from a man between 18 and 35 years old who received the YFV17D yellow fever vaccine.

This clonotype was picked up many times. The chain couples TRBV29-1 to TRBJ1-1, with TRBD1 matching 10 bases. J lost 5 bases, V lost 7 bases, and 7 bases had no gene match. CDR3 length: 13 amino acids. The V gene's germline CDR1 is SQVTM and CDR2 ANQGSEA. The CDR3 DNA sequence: TGCAGCGCGACAGGGGGCCCCGAGACTGAAGCTTTCTTT. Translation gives CSATGGPETEAFF.

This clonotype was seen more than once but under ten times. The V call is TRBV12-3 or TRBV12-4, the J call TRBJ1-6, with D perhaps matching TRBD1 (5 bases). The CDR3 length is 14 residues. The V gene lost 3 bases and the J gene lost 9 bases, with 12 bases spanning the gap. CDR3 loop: CASSFRASGSPLHF. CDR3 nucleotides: TGTGCCAGCAGTTTCAGGGCCTCGGGTTCACCCCTCCACTTT.

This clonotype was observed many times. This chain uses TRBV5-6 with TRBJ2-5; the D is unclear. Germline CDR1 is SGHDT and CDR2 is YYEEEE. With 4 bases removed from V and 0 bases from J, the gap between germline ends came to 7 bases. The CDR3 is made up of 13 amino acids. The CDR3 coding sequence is TGTGCCAGCAGCATGACCAACCAAGAGACCCAGTACTTC. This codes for CASSMTNQETQYF.

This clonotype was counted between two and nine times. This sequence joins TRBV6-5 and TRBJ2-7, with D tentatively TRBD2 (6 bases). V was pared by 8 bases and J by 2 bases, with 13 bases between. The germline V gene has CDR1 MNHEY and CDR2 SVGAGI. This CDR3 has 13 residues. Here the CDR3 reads CASEDGGTYEQYF. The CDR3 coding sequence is TGTGCCAGCGAAGACGGGGGAACCTACGAGCAGTACTTC.

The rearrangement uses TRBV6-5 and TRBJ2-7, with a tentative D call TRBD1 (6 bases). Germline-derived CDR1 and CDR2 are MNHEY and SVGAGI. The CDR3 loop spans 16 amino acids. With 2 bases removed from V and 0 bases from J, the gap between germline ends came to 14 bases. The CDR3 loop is CASSYEGDGASYEQYF. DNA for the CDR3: TGTGCCAGCAGTTACGAGGGGGACGGGGCCTCCTACGAGCAGTACTTC.

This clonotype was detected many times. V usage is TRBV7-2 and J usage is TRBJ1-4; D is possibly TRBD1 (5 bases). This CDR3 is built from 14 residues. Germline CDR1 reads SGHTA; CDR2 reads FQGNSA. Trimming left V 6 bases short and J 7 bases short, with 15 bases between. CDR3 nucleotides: TGTGCCAGCAGGAAAGGGGCCCTCGGTGAAAAACTGTTTTTT. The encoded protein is CASRKGALGEKLFF. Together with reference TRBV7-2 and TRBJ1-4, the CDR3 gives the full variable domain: GAGVSQSPSNKVTEKGKDVELRCDPISGHTALYWYRQSLGQGLEFLIYFQGNSAPDKSGLPSDRFSAERTGGSVSTLTIQRTQQEDSAVYLCASRKGALGEKLFFGSGTQLSVL.

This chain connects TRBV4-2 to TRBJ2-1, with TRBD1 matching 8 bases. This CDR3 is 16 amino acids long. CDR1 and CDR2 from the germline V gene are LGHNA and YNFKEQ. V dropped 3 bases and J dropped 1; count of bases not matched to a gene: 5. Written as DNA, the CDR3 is TGTGCCAGCAGCCATCCCGGGACAGGTTCCTACAATGAGCAGTTCTTC. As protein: CASSHPGTGSYNEQFF.

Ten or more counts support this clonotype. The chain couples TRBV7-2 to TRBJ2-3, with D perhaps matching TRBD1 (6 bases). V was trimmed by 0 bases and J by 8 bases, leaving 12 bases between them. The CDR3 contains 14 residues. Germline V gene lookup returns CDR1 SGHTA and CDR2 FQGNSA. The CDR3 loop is CASSLAGAIRTQYF. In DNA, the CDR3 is TGTGCCAGCAGCTTAGCGGGGGCGATTCGTACGCAGTATTTT.

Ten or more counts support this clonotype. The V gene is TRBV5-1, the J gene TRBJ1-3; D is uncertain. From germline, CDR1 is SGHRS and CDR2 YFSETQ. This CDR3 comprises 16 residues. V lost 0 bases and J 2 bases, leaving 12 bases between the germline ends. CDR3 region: CASSLVAAVPGNTIYF. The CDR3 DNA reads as TGCGCCAGCAGCTTGGTGGCCGCCGTACCTGGAAACACCATATATTTT.

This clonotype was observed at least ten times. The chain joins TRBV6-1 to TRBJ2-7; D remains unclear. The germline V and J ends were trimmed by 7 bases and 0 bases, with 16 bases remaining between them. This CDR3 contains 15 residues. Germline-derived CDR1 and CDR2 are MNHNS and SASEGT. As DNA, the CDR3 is TGTGCCAGCAACCCCACGTTGTTGGCCTCCTACGAGCAGTACGTC. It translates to CASNPTLLASYEQYV.

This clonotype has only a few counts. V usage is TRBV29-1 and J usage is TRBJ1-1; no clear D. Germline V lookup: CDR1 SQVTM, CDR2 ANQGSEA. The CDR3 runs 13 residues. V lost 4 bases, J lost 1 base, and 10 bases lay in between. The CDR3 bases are TGCAGCGTTGTTCTGTTTTCGAACACTGAAGCTTTCTTT. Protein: CSVVLFSNTEAFF. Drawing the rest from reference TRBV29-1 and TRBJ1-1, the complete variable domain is SAVISQKPSRDICQRGTSLTIQCQVDSQVTMMFWYRQQPGQSLTLIATANQGSEATYESGFVIDKFPISRPNLTFSTLTVSNMSPEDSSIYLCSVVLFSNTEAFFGQGTRLTVV.

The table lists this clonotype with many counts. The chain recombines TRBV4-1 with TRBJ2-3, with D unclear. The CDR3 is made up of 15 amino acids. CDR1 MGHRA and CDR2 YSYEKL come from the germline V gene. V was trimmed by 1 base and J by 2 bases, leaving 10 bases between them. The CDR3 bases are TGCGCCAGCAGCCAAGGATCATGGGTCACAGATACGCAGTATTTT. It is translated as CASSQGSWVTDTQYF.

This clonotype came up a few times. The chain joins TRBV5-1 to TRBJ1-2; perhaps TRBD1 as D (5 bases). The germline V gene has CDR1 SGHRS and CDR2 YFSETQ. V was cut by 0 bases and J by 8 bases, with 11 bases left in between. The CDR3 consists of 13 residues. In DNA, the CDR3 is TGCGCCAGCAGCTTGGACACAGGATGGGGCTACACCTTC. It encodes CASSLDTGWGYTF.

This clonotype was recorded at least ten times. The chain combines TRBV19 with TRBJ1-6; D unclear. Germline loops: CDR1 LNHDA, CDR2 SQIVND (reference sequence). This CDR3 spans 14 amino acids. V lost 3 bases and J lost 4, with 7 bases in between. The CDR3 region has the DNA TGTGCCAGTAGTATTCGCCCGTATAATTCACCCCTCCACTTT. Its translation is CASSIRPYNSPLHF. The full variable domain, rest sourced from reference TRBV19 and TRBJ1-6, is DGGITQSPKYLFRKEGQNVTLSCEQNLNHDAMYWYRQDPGQGLRLIYYSQIVNDFQKGDIAEGYSVSREKKESFPLTVTSAQKNPTAFYLCASSIRPYNSPLHFGNGTRLTVT.

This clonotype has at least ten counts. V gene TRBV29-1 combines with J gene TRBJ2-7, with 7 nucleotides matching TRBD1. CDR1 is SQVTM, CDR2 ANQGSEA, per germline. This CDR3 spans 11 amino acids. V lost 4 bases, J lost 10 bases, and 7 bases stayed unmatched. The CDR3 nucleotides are TGCAGCGTTGCCCTCGGACAGGCACAGTACTTC. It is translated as CSVALGQAQYF.

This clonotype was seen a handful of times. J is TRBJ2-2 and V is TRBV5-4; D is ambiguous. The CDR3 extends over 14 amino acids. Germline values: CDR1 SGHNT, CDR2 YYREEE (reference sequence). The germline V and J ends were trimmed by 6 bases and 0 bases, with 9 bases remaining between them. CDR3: CASTPRANTGELFF. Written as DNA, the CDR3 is TGTGCCAGCACCCCCCGAGCGAACACCGGGGAGCTGTTTTTT.

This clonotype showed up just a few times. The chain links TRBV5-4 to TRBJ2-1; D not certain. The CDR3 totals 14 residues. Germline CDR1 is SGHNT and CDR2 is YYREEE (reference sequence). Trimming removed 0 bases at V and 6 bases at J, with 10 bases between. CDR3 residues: CASSLDTFSNEQFF. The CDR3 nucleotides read TGTGCCAGCAGCTTGGACACCTTTTCCAATGAGCAGTTCTTC.